This T cell receptor beta chain was identified during a study of shared clonotypes between healthy human individuals. The study, taken as a whole, reports: The study generally estimated greater richness for naive than memory subsets. Sorted-subset samples were not fully sequenced, rarefaction indicated.

The V gene end was trimmed by 5 bases and the J gene end by 7 bases; junction bases not matched to a gene: 8. The CDR3 has 14 residues. Germline assignment: CDR1 SEHNR and CDR2 FQNEAQ (reference sequence). Turning to this clone: Its antigen is unidentified.

Produced via immunoSEQ multiplex PCR; TCRdb's table is partial and in-frame only. The sample yields about 2.3 million clones, approximately 95% seen once. The sequence came from a man aged 18 to 29 in good health. Some clones in this sample may be carry-over from other donors' samples. Sequencing used naive CD4+ T cells from PBMCs. Regarding subset: CD45RA+ positively selected. The chain has TRBV7-9 and TRBJ1-3; 7 nucleotides align to TRBD1. CDR3 in DNA: TGTGCCAGCAGCCTCGACAGGGAGAGGAACACCATATATTTT. Its translation is CASSLDRERNTIYF.